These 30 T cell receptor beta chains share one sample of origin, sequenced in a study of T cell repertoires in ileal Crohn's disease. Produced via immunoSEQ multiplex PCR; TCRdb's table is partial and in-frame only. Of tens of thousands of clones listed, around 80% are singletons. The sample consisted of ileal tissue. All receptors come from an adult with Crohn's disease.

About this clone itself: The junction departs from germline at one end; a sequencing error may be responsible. The CDR3 loop reads CASSVAGTGVGKTIYF. The CDR3 DNA follows: TGTGCCAGCAGCGTAGCTGGGACAGGGGTTGGAAAAACCATATATTTT. The genes are TRBV9 and TRBJ1-3, with TRBD1 matching 10 bases. This CDR3 comprises 16 residues. Germline assignment: CDR1 SGDLS and CDR2 YYNGEE.

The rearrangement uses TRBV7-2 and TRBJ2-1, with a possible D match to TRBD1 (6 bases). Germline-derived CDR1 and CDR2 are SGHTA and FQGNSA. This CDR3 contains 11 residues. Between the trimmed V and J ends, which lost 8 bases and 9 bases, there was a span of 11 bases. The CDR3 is CASGVGGEQFF. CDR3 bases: TGTGCCAGCGGGGTAGGGGGTGAGCAGTTCTTC.

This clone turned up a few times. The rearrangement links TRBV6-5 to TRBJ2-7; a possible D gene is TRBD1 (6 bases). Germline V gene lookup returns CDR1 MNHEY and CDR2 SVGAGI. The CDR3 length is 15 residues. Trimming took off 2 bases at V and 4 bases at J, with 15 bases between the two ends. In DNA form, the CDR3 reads TGTGCCAGCAGTTACATCAAGGACAGAATTTACGAGCAGTACTTC. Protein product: CASSYIKDRIYEQYF.

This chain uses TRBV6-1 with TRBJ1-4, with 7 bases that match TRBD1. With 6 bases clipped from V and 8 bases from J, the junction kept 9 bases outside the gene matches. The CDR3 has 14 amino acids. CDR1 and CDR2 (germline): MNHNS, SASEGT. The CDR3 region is CASSRQGLREKLFF. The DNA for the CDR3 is TGTGCCAGCAGCCGACAGGGTCTTCGAGAAAAACTGTTTTTT.

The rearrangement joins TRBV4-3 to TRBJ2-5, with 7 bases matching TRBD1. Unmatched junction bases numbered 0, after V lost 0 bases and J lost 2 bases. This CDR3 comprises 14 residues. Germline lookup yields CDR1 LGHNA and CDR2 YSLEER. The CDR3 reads CASSQDRGQETQYF. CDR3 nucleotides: TGCGCCAGCAGCCAAGACAGGGGGCAAGAGACCCAGTACTTC.

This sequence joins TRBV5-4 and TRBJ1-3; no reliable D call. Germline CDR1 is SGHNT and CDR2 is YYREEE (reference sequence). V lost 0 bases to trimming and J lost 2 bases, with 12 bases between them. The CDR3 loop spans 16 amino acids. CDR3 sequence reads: CASSLGATSPGNTIYF. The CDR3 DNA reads TGTGCCAGCAGCTTGGGGGCGACCAGCCCTGGAAACACCATATATTTT.

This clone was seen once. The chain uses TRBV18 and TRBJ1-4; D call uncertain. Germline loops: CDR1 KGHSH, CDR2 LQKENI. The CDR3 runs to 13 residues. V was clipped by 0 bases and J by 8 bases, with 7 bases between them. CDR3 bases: TGTGCCAGCTCACCACCGGCGGAAGAAAAACTGTTTTTT. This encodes CASSPPAEEKLFF.

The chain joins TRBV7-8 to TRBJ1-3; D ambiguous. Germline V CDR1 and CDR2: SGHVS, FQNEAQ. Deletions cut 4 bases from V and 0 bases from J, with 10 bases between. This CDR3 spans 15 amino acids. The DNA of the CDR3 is TGTGCCAGCAGCTCTAACCGTCTCTCTGGAAACACCATATATTTT. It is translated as CASSSNRLSGNTIYF. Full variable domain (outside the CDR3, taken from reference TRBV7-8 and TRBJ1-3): GAGVSQSPRYKVAKRGQDVALRCDPISGHVSLFWYQQALGQGPEFLTYFQNEAQLDKSGLPSDRFFAERPEGSVSTLKIQRTQQEDSAVYLCASSSNRLSGNTIYFGEGSWLTVV.

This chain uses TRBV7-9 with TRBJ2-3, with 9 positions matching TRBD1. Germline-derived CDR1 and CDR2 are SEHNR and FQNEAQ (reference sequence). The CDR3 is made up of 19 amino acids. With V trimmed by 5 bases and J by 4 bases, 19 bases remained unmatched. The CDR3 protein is CASSPVGQGHAYRADTQYF. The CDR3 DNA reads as TGTGCCAGCAGCCCGGTGGGACAGGGACACGCCTACCGAGCAGATACGCAGTATTTT.

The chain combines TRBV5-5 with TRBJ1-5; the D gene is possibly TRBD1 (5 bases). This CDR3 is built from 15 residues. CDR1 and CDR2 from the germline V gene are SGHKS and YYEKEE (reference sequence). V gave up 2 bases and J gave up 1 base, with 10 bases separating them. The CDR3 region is CASSFAGGSNQPQHF. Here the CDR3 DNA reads TGTGCCAGCAGCTTCGCGGGGGGGAGCAATCAGCCCCAGCATTTT.

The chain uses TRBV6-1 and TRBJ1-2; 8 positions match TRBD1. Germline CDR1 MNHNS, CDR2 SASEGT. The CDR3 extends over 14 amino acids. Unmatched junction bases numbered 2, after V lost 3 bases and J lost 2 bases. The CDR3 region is CASSEQGANYGYTF. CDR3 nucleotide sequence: TGTGCCAGCAGTGAGCAGGGGGCAAACTATGGCTACACCTTC.

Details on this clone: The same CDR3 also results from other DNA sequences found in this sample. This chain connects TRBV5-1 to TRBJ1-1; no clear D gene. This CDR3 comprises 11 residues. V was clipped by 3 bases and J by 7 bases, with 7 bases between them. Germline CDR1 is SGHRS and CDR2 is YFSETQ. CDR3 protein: CASSSQVEAFF. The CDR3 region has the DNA TGCGCCAGCAGCTCCCAGGTTGAAGCTTTCTTT. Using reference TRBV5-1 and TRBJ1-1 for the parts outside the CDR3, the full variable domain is KAGVTQTPRYLIKTRGQQVTLSCSPISGHRSVSWYQQTPGQGLQFLFEYFSETQRNKGNFPGRFSGRQFSNSRSEMNVSTLELGDSALYLCASSSQVEAFFGQGTRLTVV.

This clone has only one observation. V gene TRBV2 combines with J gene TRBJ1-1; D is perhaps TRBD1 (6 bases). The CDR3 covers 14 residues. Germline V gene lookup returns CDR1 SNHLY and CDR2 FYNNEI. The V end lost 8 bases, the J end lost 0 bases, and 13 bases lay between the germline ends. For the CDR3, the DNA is TGTGCCAGCGGAAGGACAGAAATGAACACTGAAGCTTTCTTT. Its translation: CASGRTEMNTEAFF.

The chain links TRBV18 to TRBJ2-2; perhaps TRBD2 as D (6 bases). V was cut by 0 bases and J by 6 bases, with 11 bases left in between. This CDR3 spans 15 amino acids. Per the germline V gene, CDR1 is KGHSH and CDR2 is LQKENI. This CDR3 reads CASSPPWTNPGELFF. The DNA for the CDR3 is TGTGCCAGCTCACCACCCTGGACTAATCCCGGGGAGCTGTTTTTT.

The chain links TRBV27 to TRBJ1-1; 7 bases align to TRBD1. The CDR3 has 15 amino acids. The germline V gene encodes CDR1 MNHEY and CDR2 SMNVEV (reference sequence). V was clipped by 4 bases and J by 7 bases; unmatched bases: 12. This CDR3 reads CASSSILGGAGEAFF. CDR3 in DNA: TGTGCCAGCAGTTCTATTTTAGGGGGCGCGGGTGAAGCTTTCTTT.

The CDR3 sequence is CASSQDTTAGIYNEQFF. The CDR3 region has the DNA TGCGCCAGCAGCCAAGATACGACGGCGGGGATATACAATGAGCAGTTCTTC. This chain links TRBV4-1 with TRBJ2-1, with a possible D match to TRBD2 (6 bases). The germline V and J ends were trimmed by 0 bases and 4 bases, with 16 bases remaining between them. This CDR3 is 17 amino acids long. CDR1 is MGHRA and CDR2 is YSYEKL in the germline V gene.

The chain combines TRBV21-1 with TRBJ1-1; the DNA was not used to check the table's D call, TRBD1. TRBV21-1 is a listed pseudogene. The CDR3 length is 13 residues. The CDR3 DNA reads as TGTGCCAGCAGCAAGGGGCTGAACACTGAAGCTTTCTTT. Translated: CASSKGLNTEAFF.

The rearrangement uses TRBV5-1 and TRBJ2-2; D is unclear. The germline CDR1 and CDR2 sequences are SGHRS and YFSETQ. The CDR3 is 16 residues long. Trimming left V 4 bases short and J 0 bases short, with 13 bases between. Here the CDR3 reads CASSIQSQANTGELFF. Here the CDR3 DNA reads TGCGCCAGCAGCATACAGAGCCAGGCGAACACCGGGGAGCTGTTTTTT.

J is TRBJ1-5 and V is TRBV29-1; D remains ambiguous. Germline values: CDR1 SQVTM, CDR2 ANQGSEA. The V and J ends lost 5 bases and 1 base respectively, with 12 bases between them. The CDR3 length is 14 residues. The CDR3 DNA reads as TGCAGCGTTAGTGGTCAGTTCAGCAATCAGCCCCAGCATTTT. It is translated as CSVSGQFSNQPQHF.

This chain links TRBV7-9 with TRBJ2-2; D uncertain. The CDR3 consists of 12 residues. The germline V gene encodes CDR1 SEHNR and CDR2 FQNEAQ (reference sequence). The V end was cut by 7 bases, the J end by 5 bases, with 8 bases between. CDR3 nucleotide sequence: TGTGCCAGCACCTCGAGGACCGGGGAGCTGTTTTTT. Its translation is CASTSRTGELFF.

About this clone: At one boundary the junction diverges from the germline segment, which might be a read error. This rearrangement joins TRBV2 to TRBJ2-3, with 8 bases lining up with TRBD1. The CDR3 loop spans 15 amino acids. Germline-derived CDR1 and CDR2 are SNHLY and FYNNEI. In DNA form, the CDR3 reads TGTGCCAGCAGGGAAGGACAGGGACCTCAAGATACGCAGTATTTT. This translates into CASREGQGPQDTQYF.

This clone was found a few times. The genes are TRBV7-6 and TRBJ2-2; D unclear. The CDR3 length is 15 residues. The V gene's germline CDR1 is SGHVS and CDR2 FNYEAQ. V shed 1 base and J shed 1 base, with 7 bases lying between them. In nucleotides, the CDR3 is TGTGCCAGCAGCTTAGGAAGACAGAACACCGGGGAGCTGTTTTTT. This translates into CASSLGRQNTGELFF.

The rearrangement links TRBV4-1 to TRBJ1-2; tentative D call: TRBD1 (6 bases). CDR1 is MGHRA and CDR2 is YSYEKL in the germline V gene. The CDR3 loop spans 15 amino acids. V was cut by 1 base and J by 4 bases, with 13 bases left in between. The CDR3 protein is CASSQGGGSPYGYTF. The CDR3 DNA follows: TGCGCCAGCAGCCAAGGGGGGGGCTCTCCCTATGGCTACACCTTC.

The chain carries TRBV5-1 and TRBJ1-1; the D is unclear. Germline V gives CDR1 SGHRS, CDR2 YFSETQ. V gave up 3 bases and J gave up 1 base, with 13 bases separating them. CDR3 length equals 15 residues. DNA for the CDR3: TGCGCCAGCAGCTCCCAGGCCTCAGGGAACACTGAAGCTTTCTTT. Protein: CASSSQASGNTEAFF. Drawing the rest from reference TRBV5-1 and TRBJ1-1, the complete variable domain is KAGVTQTPRYLIKTRGQQVTLSCSPISGHRSVSWYQQTPGQGLQFLFEYFSETQRNKGNFPGRFSGRQFSNSRSEMNVSTLELGDSALYLCASSSQASGNTEAFFGQGTRLTVV.

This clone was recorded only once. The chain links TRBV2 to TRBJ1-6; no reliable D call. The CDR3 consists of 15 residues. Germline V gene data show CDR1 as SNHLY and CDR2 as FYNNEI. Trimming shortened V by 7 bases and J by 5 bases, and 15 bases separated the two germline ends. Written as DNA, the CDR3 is TGTGCCAGCAAGCTCTCGTGGAGCCATAATTCACCCCTCCACTTT. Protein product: CASKLSWSHNSPLHF.

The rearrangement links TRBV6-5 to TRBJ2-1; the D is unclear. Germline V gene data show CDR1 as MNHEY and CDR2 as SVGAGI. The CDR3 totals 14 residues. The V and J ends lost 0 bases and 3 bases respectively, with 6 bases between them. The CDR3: CASSYSRGYNEQFF. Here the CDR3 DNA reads TGTGCCAGCAGTTACTCTAGAGGCTACAATGAGCAGTTCTTC.

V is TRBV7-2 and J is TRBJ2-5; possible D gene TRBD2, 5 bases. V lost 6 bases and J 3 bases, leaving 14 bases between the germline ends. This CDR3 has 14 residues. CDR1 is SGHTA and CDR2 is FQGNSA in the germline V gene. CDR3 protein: CASRFLGAEETQYF. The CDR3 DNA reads TGTGCCAGCAGGTTCCTTGGAGCGGAAGAGACCCAGTACTTC.

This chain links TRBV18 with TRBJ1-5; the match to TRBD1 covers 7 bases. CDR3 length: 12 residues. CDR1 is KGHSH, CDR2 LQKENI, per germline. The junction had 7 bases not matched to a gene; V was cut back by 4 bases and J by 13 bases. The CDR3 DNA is TGTGCCAGCTCACACAGGGGATCGGCTCAGCATTTT. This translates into CASSHRGSAQHF.

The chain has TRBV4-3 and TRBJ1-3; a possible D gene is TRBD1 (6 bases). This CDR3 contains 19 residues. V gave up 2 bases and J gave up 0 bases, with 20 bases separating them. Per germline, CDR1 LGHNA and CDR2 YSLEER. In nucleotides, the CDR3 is TGCGCCAGCAGCCAAACGGGGTCAGGGGCAACATACTCTGGAAACACCATATATTTT. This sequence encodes CASSQTGSGATYSGNTIYF.

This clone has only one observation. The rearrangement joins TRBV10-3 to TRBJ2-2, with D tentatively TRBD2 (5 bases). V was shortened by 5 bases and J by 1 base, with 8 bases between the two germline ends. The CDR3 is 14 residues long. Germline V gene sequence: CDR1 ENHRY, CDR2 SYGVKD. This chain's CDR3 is CAISPRGNTGELFF. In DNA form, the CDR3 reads TGTGCCATCAGTCCCCGGGGGAACACCGGGGAGCTGTTTTTT.